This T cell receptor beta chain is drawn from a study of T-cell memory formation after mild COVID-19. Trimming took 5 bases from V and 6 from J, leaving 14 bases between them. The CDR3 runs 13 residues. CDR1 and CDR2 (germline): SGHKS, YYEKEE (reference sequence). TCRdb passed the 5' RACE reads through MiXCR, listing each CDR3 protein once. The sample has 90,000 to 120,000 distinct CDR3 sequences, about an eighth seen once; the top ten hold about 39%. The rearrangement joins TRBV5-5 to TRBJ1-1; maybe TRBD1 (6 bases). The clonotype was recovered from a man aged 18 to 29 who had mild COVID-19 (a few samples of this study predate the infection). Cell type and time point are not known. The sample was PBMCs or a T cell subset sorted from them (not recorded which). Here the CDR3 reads CASRFGQYAEAFF. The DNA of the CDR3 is TGTGCCAGCAGATTCGGACAGTACGCTGAAGCTTTCTTT.